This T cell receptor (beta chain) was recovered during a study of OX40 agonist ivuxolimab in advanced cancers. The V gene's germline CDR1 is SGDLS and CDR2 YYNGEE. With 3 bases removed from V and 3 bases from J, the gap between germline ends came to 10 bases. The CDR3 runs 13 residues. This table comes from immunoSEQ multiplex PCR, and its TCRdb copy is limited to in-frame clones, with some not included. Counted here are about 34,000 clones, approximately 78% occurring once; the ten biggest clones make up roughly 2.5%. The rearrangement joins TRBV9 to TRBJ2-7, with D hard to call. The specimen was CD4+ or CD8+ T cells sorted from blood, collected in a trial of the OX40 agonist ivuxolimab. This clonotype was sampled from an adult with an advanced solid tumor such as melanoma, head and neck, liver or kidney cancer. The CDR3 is CASSAEFGYEQYF. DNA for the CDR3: TGTGCCAGCAGCGCTGAGTTTGGCTACGAGCAGTACTTC.